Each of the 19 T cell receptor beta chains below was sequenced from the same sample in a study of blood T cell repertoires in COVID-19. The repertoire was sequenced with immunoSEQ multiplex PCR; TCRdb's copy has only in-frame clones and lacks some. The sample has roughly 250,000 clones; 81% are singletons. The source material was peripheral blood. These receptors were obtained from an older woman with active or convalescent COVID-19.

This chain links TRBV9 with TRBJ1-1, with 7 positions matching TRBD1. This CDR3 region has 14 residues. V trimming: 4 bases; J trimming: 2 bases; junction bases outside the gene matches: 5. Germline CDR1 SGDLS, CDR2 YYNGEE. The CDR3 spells CASSSRDRNTEAFF. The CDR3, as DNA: TGTGCCAGCAGCTCCCGGGACAGAAACACTGAAGCTTTCTTT.

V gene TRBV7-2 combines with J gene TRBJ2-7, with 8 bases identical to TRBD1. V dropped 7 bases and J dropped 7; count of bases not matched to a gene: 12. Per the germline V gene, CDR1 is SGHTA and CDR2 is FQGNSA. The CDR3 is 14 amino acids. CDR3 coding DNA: TGTGCCAGCACCCAGGGCAGGGGGCCGAGAGAGCAGTACTTC. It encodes CASTQGRGPREQYF.

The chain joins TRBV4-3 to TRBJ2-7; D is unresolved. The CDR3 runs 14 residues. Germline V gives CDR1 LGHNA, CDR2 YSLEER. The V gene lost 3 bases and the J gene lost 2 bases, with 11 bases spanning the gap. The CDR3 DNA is TGCGCCAGCAGCCAGGCGGTGGTACCCTACGAGCAGTACTTC. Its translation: CASSQAVVPYEQYF.

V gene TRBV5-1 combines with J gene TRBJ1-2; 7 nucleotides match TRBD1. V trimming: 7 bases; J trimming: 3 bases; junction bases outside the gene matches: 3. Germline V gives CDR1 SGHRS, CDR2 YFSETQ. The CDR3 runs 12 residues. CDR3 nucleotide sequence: TGCGCCAGCCTTGACAGGGACTATGGCTACACCTTC. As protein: CASLDRDYGYTF.

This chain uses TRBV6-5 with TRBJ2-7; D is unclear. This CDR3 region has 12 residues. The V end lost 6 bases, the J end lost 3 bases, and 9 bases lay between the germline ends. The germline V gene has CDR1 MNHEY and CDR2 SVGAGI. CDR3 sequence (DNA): TGTGCCAGCAGCTCCGCCTACTACGAGCAGTACTTC. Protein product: CASSSAYYEQYF.

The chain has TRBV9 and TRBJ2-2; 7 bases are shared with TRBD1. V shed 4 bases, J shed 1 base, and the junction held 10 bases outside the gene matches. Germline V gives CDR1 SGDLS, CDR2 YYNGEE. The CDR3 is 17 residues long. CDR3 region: CASSTPTGTENTGELFF. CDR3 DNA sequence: TGTGCCAGCAGCACCCCAACCGGGACAGAGAACACCGGGGAGCTGTTTTTT.

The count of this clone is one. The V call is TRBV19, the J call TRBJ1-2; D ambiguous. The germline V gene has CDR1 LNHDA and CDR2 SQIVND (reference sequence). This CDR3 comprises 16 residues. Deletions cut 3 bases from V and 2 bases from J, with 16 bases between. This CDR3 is CASSIGPGGGNYGYTF. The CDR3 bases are TGTGCCAGTAGTATTGGCCCAGGAGGCGGGAACTATGGCTACACCTTC.

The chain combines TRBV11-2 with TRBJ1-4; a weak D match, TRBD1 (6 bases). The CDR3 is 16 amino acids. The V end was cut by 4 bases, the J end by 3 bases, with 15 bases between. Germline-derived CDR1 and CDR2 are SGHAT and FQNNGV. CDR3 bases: TGTGCCAGCAGCTCAGATTACAGGGCACCTAATGAAAAACTGTTTTTT. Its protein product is CASSSDYRAPNEKLFF.

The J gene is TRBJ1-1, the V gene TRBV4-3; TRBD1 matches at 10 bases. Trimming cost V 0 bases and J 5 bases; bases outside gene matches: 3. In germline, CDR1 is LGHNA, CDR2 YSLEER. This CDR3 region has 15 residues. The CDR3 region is CASSQEGQGDTEAFF. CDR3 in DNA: TGCGCCAGCAGCCAAGAAGGACAGGGGGATACTGAAGCTTTCTTT.

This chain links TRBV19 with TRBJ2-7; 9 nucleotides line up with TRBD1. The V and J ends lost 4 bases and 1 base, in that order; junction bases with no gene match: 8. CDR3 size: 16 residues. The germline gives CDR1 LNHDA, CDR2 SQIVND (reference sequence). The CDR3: CASSTLPGTGSYEQYF. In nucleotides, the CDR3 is TGTGCCAGTAGTACCCTTCCCGGGACAGGGTCCTACGAGCAGTACTTC.

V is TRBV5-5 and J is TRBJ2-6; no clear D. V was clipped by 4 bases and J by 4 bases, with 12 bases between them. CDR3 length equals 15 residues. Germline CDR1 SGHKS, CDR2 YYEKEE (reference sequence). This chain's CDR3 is CASSPSVSGANVLTF. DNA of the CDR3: TGTGCCAGCAGCCCGTCGGTCTCGGGGGCCAACGTCCTGACTTTC.

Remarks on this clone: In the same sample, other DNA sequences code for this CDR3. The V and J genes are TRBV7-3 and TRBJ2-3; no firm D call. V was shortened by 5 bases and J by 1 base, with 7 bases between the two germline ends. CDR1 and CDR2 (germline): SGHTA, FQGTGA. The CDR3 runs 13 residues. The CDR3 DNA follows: TGTGCCAGCAGCCTCATAGGCACAGATACGCAGTATTTT. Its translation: CASSLIGTDTQYF.

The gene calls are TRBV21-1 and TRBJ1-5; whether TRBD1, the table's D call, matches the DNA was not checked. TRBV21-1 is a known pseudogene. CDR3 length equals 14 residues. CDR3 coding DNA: TGTGCCAGCGAAGAGCGCAGGGGGTATCAGCCCCAGCATTTT. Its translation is CASEERRGYQPQHF.

CDR3 sequence (DNA): TGTGCCAGCAGCCAAGAGGCGGGGGTCCAAGAGACCCAGTACTTC. This codes for CASSQEAGVQETQYF. This chain joins TRBV3-1 (or the pseudogene TRBV3-2) and TRBJ2-5; 7 positions match TRBD2. The ends lost 0 bases at V and 1 base at J; junction bases unmatched: 2. Germline assignment: CDR1 LGHDT and CDR2 YNNKEL (reference sequence). The CDR3 runs to 15 residues.

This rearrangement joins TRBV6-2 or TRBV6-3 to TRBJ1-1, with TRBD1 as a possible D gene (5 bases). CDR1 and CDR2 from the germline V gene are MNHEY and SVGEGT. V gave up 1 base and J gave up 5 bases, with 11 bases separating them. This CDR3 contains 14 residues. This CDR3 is CASSYWIKGTEAFF. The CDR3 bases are TGTGCCAGCAGTTACTGGATAAAGGGGACTGAAGCTTTCTTT.

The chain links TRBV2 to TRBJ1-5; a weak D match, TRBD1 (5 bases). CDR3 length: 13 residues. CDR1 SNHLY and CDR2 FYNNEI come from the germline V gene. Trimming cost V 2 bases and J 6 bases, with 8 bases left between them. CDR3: CASSEPGLQPQHF. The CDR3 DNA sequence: TGTGCCAGCAGTGAACCAGGGCTTCAGCCCCAGCATTTT.

The CDR3 coding sequence is TGTGCCAGTAGTATTGGGACAAGCATAACCGGGGAGCTGTTTTTT. Amino acids: CASSIGTSITGELFF. The chain has TRBV19 and TRBJ2-2; the D gene is possibly TRBD1 (6 bases). With 3 bases removed from V and 5 bases from J, the gap between germline ends came to 13 bases. The CDR3 is 15 amino acids. Germline V gene sequence: CDR1 LNHDA, CDR2 SQIVND (reference sequence).

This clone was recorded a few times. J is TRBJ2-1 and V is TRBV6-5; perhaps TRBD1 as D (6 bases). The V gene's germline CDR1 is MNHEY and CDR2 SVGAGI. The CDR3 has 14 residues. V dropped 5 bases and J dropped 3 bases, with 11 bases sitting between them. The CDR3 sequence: CASSHRDRYNEQFF. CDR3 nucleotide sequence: TGTGCCAGCAGTCACAGGGACCGCTACAATGAGCAGTTCTTC.

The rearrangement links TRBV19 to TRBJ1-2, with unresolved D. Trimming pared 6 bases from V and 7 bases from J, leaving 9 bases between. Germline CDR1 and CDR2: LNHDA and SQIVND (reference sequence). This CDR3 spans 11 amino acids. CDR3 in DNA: TGTGCCAGTAGATCGGAGGCTGGCTACACCTTC. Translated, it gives CASRSEAGYTF.